A single sample gave rise to the 23 T cell receptor beta chains below, sequenced in a study of identical twins. From the 5' RACE reads, TCRdb called clonotypes with MiXCR, one entry per CDR3 protein. This table has 200,000 to 250,000 distinct CDR3 sequences, approximately 5.9% appearing once. The sample also formed part of further work on T cells expressing NK-cell markers.

Sequencing input: CD8+ T cells sorted from blood. These receptors were collected from a woman in her late teens or twenties in good health.

This clonotype was seen a handful of times. V is TRBV6-4 and J is TRBJ2-1; 10 bases agree with TRBD2. Germline trimming cut 8 bases from V and 8 bases from J; bases unmatched to any gene: 12. Germline V CDR1 and CDR2: MRHNA, SNTAGT. The length of the CDR3 is 15 residues. The CDR3 DNA reads as TGTGCCAGCCCAAGGGGTAGCGGGAGGTCCTATGAGCAGTTCTTC. Protein sequence: CASPRGSGRSYEQFF.

Regarding this clonotype: Germline and junction disagree at one end, which may indicate a read error. The chain joins TRBV6-1 to TRBJ2-1; D gene uncertain. The CDR3 has 12 amino acids. From germline, CDR1 is MNHNS and CDR2 SASEGT. Here the CDR3 reads CASSEGYNEHFF. CDR3 sequence (DNA): TGTGCCAGCAGTGAAGGCTACAATGAGCACTTCTTC.

The J gene is TRBJ2-5, the V gene TRBV9, with 7 bases lining up with TRBD2. This CDR3 comprises 15 residues. Trimming took 4 bases from V and 4 from J; bases not matched to a gene: 10. CDR1 SGDLS and CDR2 YYNGEE come from the germline V gene. The DNA for the CDR3 is TGTGCCAGCAGCATACCGACTAGCTTGGGAGAGACCCAGTACTTC. Translated: CASSIPTSLGETQYF.

This clonotype has a handful of counts. The V call is TRBV4-3, the J call TRBJ2-5; weak D call: TRBD1 (6 bases). Looked up from germline, CDR1 is LGHNA and CDR2 is YSLEER. Trimming stripped 0 bases from V and 4 bases from J, with 15 bases between. The CDR3 sequence is 16 residues long. CDR3 protein: CASSQDNGGSGETQYF. CDR3 in DNA: TGCGCCAGCAGCCAAGATAATGGGGGCAGTGGAGAGACCCAGTACTTC.

This clonotype was recorded a few times. The V and J genes are TRBV20-1 and TRBJ2-3, with D maybe TRBD2 (6 bases). CDR1 DFQATT and CDR2 SNEGSKA come from the germline V gene (reference sequence). This CDR3 is 13 amino acids long. The V end was cut by 0 bases, the J end by 2 bases, with 6 bases between. This chain's CDR3 is CSARELATDTQYF. The CDR3 region has the DNA TGCAGTGCTAGAGAACTAGCCACAGATACGCAGTATTTT.

This clonotype was detected a few times. The rearrangement links TRBV7-9 to TRBJ2-7; 7 nucleotides agree with TRBD2. Germline lookup yields CDR1 SEHNR and CDR2 FQNEAQ (reference sequence). V shed 1 base, J shed 0 bases, and the junction held 6 bases outside the gene matches. This CDR3 comprises 16 residues. The CDR3 bases are TGTGCCAGCAGCTTAGTTTCCAGCGGGAACTCCTACGAGCAGTACTTC. Translation: CASSLVSSGNSYEQYF.

This clonotype came up a few times. This rearrangement joins TRBV6-1 to TRBJ2-1; a weak D match, TRBD1 (6 bases). This CDR3 contains 15 residues. V shed 7 bases and J shed 0 bases, with 13 bases lying between them. CDR1 MNHNS and CDR2 SASEGT come from the germline V gene. This CDR3 is CASTRDTSSYNEQFF. In nucleotides, the CDR3 is TGTGCCAGCACCCGGGACACGAGCTCCTACAATGAGCAGTTCTTC.

This clonotype was found a few times. V gene TRBV29-1 combines with J gene TRBJ1-1, with unresolved D. In germline, CDR1 is SQVTM, CDR2 ANQGSEA. The CDR3 totals 13 residues. Trimming took 5 bases from V and 4 from J, leaving 14 bases between them. The CDR3: CSVPPGPITEAFF. The CDR3 DNA reads as TGCAGCGTTCCACCGGGCCCGATCACTGAAGCTTTCTTT.

The chain uses TRBV12-3 or TRBV12-4 and TRBJ2-1; D not certain. V lost 2 bases and J lost 5, with 10 bases in between. This CDR3 is 14 amino acids long. The CDR3 DNA is TGTGCCAGCAGTTTACTATTATCCCACAATGAGCAGTTCTTC. This codes for CASSLLLSHNEQFF.

The sample holds many counts of this clonotype. The gene calls are TRBV9 and TRBJ2-3; D ambiguous. The CDR3 is made up of 13 amino acids. V gave up 0 bases and J gave up 6 bases, with 8 bases separating them. Germline loops: CDR1 SGDLS, CDR2 YYNGEE. Here the CDR3 DNA reads TGTGCCAGCAGCGTAGGGGGTAGGGATACGCAGTATTTT. The encoded protein is CASSVGGRDTQYF. The whole variable domain, remainder taken from reference TRBV9 and TRBJ2-3, is DSGVTQTPKHLITATGQRVTLRCSPRSGDLSVYWYQQSLDQGLQFLIQYYNGEERAKGNILERFSAQQFPDLHSELNLSSLELGDSALYFCASSVGGRDTQYFGPGTRLTVL.

Only a few counts were recorded for this clonotype. The chain recombines TRBV14 with TRBJ1-4; TRBD1 is a possible D gene (6 bases). CDR1 SGHDN and CDR2 FVKESK come from the germline V gene. The CDR3 length is 15 residues. V was trimmed by 4 bases and J by 3 bases, leaving 12 bases between them. The CDR3 DNA reads TGTGCCAGCAGCCCTAGCGGGGGCCCTAATGAAAAACTGTTTTTT. Translation: CASSPSGGPNEKLFF.

This clonotype has only a few counts. V and J are TRBV9 and TRBJ2-7; D is tentatively TRBD1 or TRBD2 (5 bases each). Per germline, CDR1 SGDLS and CDR2 YYNGEE. CDR3 size: 14 residues. The ends were cut back, 4 bases at V and 2 bases at J, with 13 bases in the middle. The CDR3 sequence: CASSPRDATYEQYF. The DNA for the CDR3 is TGTGCCAGCAGCCCCCGGGACGCAACCTACGAGCAGTACTTC.

The genes are TRBV27 and TRBJ1-5; D is unclear. The CDR3 runs 14 residues. CDR1 and CDR2 (germline): MNHEY, SMNVEV (reference sequence). Trimming took 8 bases from V and 6 from J, leaving 17 bases between them. The CDR3 nucleotides are TGTGCCAGCGGCAGGACGGATGCAAGTCAGCCCCAGCATTTT. It yields the protein CASGRTDASQPQHF.

This clonotype was found a few times. The rearrangement uses TRBV27 and TRBJ2-5, with 8 bases fitting TRBD2. J lost 4 bases, V lost 3 bases, and 7 bases had no gene match. There are 15 residues in the CDR3. The germline V gene has CDR1 MNHEY and CDR2 SMNVEV (reference sequence). This CDR3 is CASSLWAGLGETQYF. CDR3 DNA: TGTGCCAGCAGTTTGTGGGCGGGACTAGGAGAGACCCAGTACTTC.

This clonotype was observed many times. V usage is TRBV20-1 and J usage is TRBJ2-7; 8 positions match TRBD1. This CDR3 has 12 residues. Per germline, CDR1 DFQATT and CDR2 SNEGSKA (reference sequence). The trim removed 3 bases at V and 6 bases at J, leaving 4 bases unmatched. The CDR3 DNA reads TGCAGTGCTAGGGACAGGGCAAGCGAGCAGTACTTC. Its protein is CSARDRASEQYF.

The CDR3 spells CSASEVPGKRAGELFF. The CDR3 DNA sequence: TGCAGTGCTAGCGAAGTTCCAGGGAAAAGGGCCGGGGAGCTGTTTTTT. The chain joins TRBV20-1 to TRBJ2-2; a possible D gene is TRBD1 (5 bases). This CDR3 comprises 16 residues. Germline V CDR1 and CDR2: DFQATT, SNEGSKA (reference sequence). V was trimmed by 3 bases and J by 6 bases, leaving 20 bases between them.

The rearrangement links TRBV10-1 to TRBJ2-2, with unresolved D. Per germline, CDR1 WNHNN and CDR2 SYGVQD (reference sequence). The germline V and J ends were trimmed by 2 bases and 6 bases, with 13 bases remaining between them. The CDR3 is made up of 15 amino acids. Here the CDR3 reads CASSEGRVEAGELFF. DNA for the CDR3: TGCGCCAGCAGTGAGGGCCGGGTGGAAGCCGGGGAGCTGTTTTTT.

Only a few counts were recorded for this clonotype. This chain uses TRBV12-3 or TRBV12-4 with TRBJ2-5; D remains unclear. V dropped 6 bases and J dropped 3 bases, with 14 bases sitting between them. This CDR3 contains 14 residues. CDR3 residues: CASRRKGLEETQYF. The DNA of the CDR3 is TGTGCCAGCAGACGAAAAGGGCTTGAAGAGACCCAGTACTTC.

This clonotype was seen ten or more times. The chain recombines TRBV29-1 with TRBJ1-1; no firm D call. V lost 4 bases, J lost 6 bases, and 15 bases lay in between. CDR3 length: 13 amino acids. Germline V gene data show CDR1 as SQVTM and CDR2 as ANQGSEA. The CDR3 nucleotides are TGCAGCGTTGTCCCACCCTCGGATCCTGAAGCTTTCTTT. Translated, it gives CSVVPPSDPEAFF. The whole variable domain, remainder taken from reference TRBV29-1 and TRBJ1-1, is SAVISQKPSRDICQRGTSLTIQCQVDSQVTMMFWYRQQPGQSLTLIATANQGSEATYESGFVIDKFPISRPNLTFSTLTVSNMSPEDSSIYLCSVVPPSDPEAFFGQGTRLTVV.

This clonotype was counted between two and nine times. The J gene is TRBJ2-1, the V gene TRBV13; 12 bases line up with TRBD2. With 5 bases clipped from V and 8 bases from J, the junction kept 7 bases outside the gene matches. The CDR3 length is 15 residues. The V gene's germline CDR1 is PRHDT and CDR2 FYEKMQ (reference sequence). CDR3: CASSQTSGSTDEQFF. The CDR3 DNA follows: TGTGCCAGCAGCCAGACTAGCGGGAGTACCGATGAGCAGTTCTTC.

This clonotype was observed a handful of times. This chain links TRBV29-1 with TRBJ2-7, with unresolved D. The CDR3 is made up of 13 amino acids. V shed 6 bases and J shed 0 bases, with 12 bases lying between them. Germline V gene sequence: CDR1 SQVTM, CDR2 ANQGSEA. CDR3: CSVSQTSSYEQYF. CDR3 bases: TGCAGCGTGAGTCAGACAAGCTCCTACGAGCAGTACTTC.

This clonotype has at least ten counts. The chain employs TRBV24-1 and TRBJ2-3, with D unresolved. CDR3 length: 12 residues. Trimming shortened V by 2 bases and J by 7 bases, and 6 bases separated the two germline ends. The germline V gene encodes CDR1 KGHDR and CDR2 SFDVKD. The CDR3 DNA is TGTGCCACCAGTGATTCCAGAAATACGCAGTATTTT. Its translation is CATSDSRNTQYF.

This clonotype appeared a few times. The rearrangement uses TRBV6-1 and TRBJ2-6; possible D gene TRBD1, 6 bases. Germline V lookup: CDR1 MNHNS, CDR2 SASEGT. The length of the CDR3 is 15 residues. V shed 8 bases and J shed 4 bases, with 15 bases lying between them. The DNA for the CDR3 is TGTGCCAGCCGACAGGATCCACACGGGGCCAACGTCCTGACTTTC. It specifies CASRQDPHGANVLTF.